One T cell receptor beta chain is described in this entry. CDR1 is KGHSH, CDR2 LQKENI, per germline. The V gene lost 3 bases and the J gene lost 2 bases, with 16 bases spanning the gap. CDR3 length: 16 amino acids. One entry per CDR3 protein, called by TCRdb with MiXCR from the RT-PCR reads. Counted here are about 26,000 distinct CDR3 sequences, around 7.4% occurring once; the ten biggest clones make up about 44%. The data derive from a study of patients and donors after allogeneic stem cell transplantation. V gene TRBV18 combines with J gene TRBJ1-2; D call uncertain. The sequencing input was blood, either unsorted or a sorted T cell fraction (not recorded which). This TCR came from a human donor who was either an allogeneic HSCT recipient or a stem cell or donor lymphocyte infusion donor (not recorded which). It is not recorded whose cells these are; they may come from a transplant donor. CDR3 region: CASSPSPARPNYGYTF. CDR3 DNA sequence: TGTGCCAGCTCACCTTCACCCGCTCGGCCGAACTATGGCTACACCTTC.